The next 21 T cell receptor beta chains were all read from a single sample in a study of technical replicates of blood from a handful of donors. Here immunoSEQ multiplex PCR was the method, and the copy in TCRdb shows in-frame clones only, minus some. The data hold 84,000 or so clones, with 85% to 95% observed a single time. The sample comprised T cells isolated from PBMCs. These receptors all come from a human donor in good health.

The chain has TRBV30 and TRBJ1-5, with a weak D call TRBD1 (6 bases). Trimming pared 4 bases from V and 4 bases from J, leaving 14 bases between. This CDR3 has 14 amino acids. Germline V CDR1 and CDR2: GTSNPN, SVGIG (reference sequence). The CDR3 sequence: CAWTLGQGNQPQHF. The CDR3 region has the DNA TGTGCCTGGACTCTCGGGCAGGGGAATCAGCCCCAGCATTTT.

The chain joins TRBV7-2 to TRBJ1-4; TRBD1 matches at 7 bases. CDR3 size: 17 residues. Germline V lookup: CDR1 SGHTA, CDR2 FQGNSA. Trimming at V came to 1 base and at J to 7 bases, leaving 12 bases not matched to a gene. CDR3 bases: TGTGCCAGCAGCTTAGTGGGTGACGGGGCAGGGGGTGAAAAACTGTTTTTT. This sequence encodes CASSLVGDGAGGEKLFF.

The chain joins TRBV19 to TRBJ1-2; D is uncertain. Trimming took 7 bases from V and 7 from J, leaving 25 bases between them. From germline, CDR1 is LNHDA and CDR2 SQIVND (reference sequence). CDR3 length: 16 amino acids. The CDR3, as DNA: TGTGCCAGTACCCCAAGCTTCGGGGATAGCTCTCTTGGCTACACCTTC. It is translated as CASTPSFGDSSLGYTF.

This chain joins TRBV7-9 and TRBJ2-7; perhaps TRBD2 as D (7 bases). Per the germline V gene, CDR1 is SEHNR and CDR2 is FQNEAQ (reference sequence). V dropped 8 bases and J dropped 0 bases, with 17 bases sitting between them. The CDR3 runs to 15 residues. CDR3 coding DNA: TGTGCCAGCGCCCCGGGGGGCATCCCCTCCTACGAGCAGTACTTC. It codes for CASAPGGIPSYEQYF.

The J gene is TRBJ2-7, the V gene TRBV28; 7 positions agree with TRBD2. The CDR3 is 14 amino acids. From germline, CDR1 is MDHEN and CDR2 SYDVKM. J gave up 1 base and V 7 bases, and 7 bases lay outside the gene matches. The CDR3 DNA reads TGTGCCAGCACCTCCGGGGGGTTTTCCTACGAGCAGTACTTC. Its translation: CASTSGGFSYEQYF.

This chain connects TRBV5-6 to TRBJ2-7; D perhaps matches TRBD2 (5 bases). Germline V CDR1 and CDR2: SGHDT, YYEEEE. The CDR3 has 15 residues. Trimming removed 2 bases at V and 4 bases at J, with 16 bases between. As DNA, the CDR3 is TGTGCCAGCAGCTTCGGGTCCCTCTGGAGGTACGAGCAGTACTTC. Its translation is CASSFGSLWRYEQYF.

The chain links TRBV28 to TRBJ2-7, with 7 bases fitting TRBD1. Germline V lookup: CDR1 MDHEN, CDR2 SYDVKM. The CDR3 sequence is 13 residues long. With 8 bases clipped from V and 3 bases from J, the junction kept 7 bases outside the gene matches. The CDR3 nucleotides are TGTGCCAGCGACAGGGCAGGGCTCTACGAGCAGTACTTC. Amino acids: CASDRAGLYEQYF.

This chain uses TRBV11-3 with TRBJ1-1; no clear D. The V gene's germline CDR1 is SGHNT and CDR2 YENEEA. The CDR3 totals 14 residues. With 3 bases removed from V and 5 bases from J, the gap between germline ends came to 13 bases. CDR3 loop: CASSFASVPTEAFF. The CDR3, as DNA: TGTGCCAGCAGCTTTGCCAGCGTCCCTACTGAAGCTTTCTTT. The whole variable domain, remainder taken from reference TRBV11-3 and TRBJ1-1, is EAGVVQSPRYKIIEKKQPVAFWCNPISGHNTLYWYLQNLGQGPELLIRYENEEAVDDSQLPKDRFSAERLKGVDSTLKIQPAELGDSAVYLCASSFASVPTEAFFGQGTRLTVV.

The rearrangement links TRBV4-1 to TRBJ1-2; 7 positions agree with TRBD1. Germline V lookup: CDR1 MGHRA, CDR2 YSYEKL. The CDR3 runs 16 residues. After removal of 3 bases from V and 5 bases from J, the junction contained 12 bases not matched to a gene. The CDR3: CASSHFALDRPYGYTF. The CDR3 bases are TGCGCCAGCAGCCACTTTGCCTTGGACAGGCCTTATGGCTACACCTTC.

V and J are TRBV5-1 and TRBJ1-4; 8 bases match TRBD1. The trim removed 5 bases at V and 7 bases at J, leaving 10 bases unmatched. Germline V lookup: CDR1 SGHRS, CDR2 YFSETQ. The CDR3 has 15 amino acids. CDR3 sequence: CASRIGDRGGEKLFF. The CDR3, as DNA: TGCGCCAGCAGAATAGGAGACAGGGGAGGTGAAAAACTGTTTTTT.

V gene TRBV14 combines with J gene TRBJ2-7, with TRBD1 identical over 7 bases. From germline, CDR1 is SGHDN and CDR2 FVKESK. The CDR3 spans 15 residues. The J segment lost 3 bases and the V segment lost 1 base, leaving 6 bases of the junction unmatched. CDR3 residues: CASSQVDRQVYEQYF. CDR3 bases: TGTGCCAGCAGCCAAGTGGACAGGCAGGTCTACGAGCAGTACTTC.

A single count supports this clone. The chain couples TRBV13 to TRBJ2-7; 7 positions match TRBD1. The CDR3 is 14 residues long. Per germline, CDR1 PRHDT and CDR2 FYEKMQ (reference sequence). Trimming at V came to 7 bases and at J to 0 bases, leaving 6 bases not matched to a gene. This CDR3 reads CASTPGTASYEQYF. The CDR3 bases are TGTGCCAGCACCCCCGGGACAGCCTCCTACGAGCAGTACTTC.

This clone was found a few times. This chain uses TRBV18 with TRBJ2-2; 7 bases are a match to TRBD2. In germline, CDR1 is KGHSH, CDR2 LQKENI. This CDR3 is 16 amino acids long. The trim removed 6 bases at V and 7 bases at J, leaving 14 bases unmatched. The CDR3 loop is CASSDRASGQSGELFF. CDR3 DNA sequence: TGTGCCAGCTCTGATCGGGCTAGCGGCCAGAGCGGGGAGCTGTTTTTT. Based on the CDR3 plus reference TRBV18 and TRBJ2-2, the full variable domain is NAGVMQNPRHLVRRRGQEARLRCSPMKGHSHVYWYRQLPEEGLKFMVYLQKENIIDESGMPKERFSAEFPKEGPSILRIQQVVRGDSAAYFCASSDRASGQSGELFFGEGSRLTVL.

This chain links TRBV27 with TRBJ1-2; the D is unclear. CDR3 size: 12 residues. Trimming took 5 bases from V and 8 from J, leaving 12 bases between them. Germline lookup yields CDR1 MNHEY and CDR2 SMNVEV (reference sequence). DNA for the CDR3: TGTGCCAGCAGTCCTCGGACGGGGGGCTACACCTTC. It is translated as CASSPRTGGYTF.

For this clone: A read error may account for a junction end that differs from germline. The gene calls are TRBV11-3 and TRBJ2-3; TRBD2 matches 13 bases. Germline lookup yields CDR1 SGHNT and CDR2 YENEEA. The CDR3 is 11 amino acids. The CDR3 region has the DNA TGTGCCAGCAGCGACGGACTAGCGGGGGTTTTT. This translates into CASSDGLAGVF.

The genes are TRBV6-5 and TRBJ2-7; 7 bases align to TRBD2. J was trimmed by 2 bases and V by 2 bases; bases with no gene match: 3. The CDR3 length is 14 residues. Germline values: CDR1 MNHEY, CDR2 SVGAGI. CDR3 in amino acids: CASSYGGTTYEQYF. The CDR3 region has the DNA TGTGCCAGCAGTTACGGGGGGACTACCTACGAGCAGTACTTC.

The chain carries TRBV18 and TRBJ1-5; 10 bases line up with TRBD1. V lost 2 bases and J lost 7; bases outside the gene matches: 5. Germline assignment: CDR1 KGHSH and CDR2 LQKENI. The CDR3 has 15 amino acids. Here the CDR3 DNA reads TGTGCCAGCTCACCAATGACAGGGGGCCAGCAGCCCCAGCATTTT. Its translation is CASSPMTGGQQPQHF.

The rearrangement joins TRBV19 to TRBJ1-1; D ambiguous. The germline gives CDR1 LNHDA, CDR2 SQIVND (reference sequence). Trimming left V 5 bases short and J 3 bases short, with 10 bases between. The CDR3 covers 13 residues. The CDR3 is CASSEFRDTEAFF. The CDR3 nucleotides read TGTGCCAGTAGTGAATTTCGGGACACTGAAGCTTTCTTT.

The chain is built from TRBV19 and TRBJ1-1, with D hard to call. Germline CDR1 and CDR2: LNHDA and SQIVND (reference sequence). Trimming stripped 3 bases from V and 2 bases from J, with 7 bases between. The CDR3 consists of 13 residues. CDR3: CASSMRANTEAFF. The CDR3 nucleotides are TGTGCCAGTAGTATGAGGGCTAACACTGAAGCTTTCTTT.

V and J are TRBV28 and TRBJ1-1; D not resolved. The germline V gene has CDR1 MDHEN and CDR2 SYDVKM. V shed 8 bases and J shed 2 bases, with 9 bases lying between them. This CDR3 is 12 amino acids long. The CDR3 DNA reads TGTGCCAGCTCGGTTTTTAACACTGAAGCTTTCTTT. Encoded protein: CASSVFNTEAFF.

J is TRBJ2-7 and V is TRBV19, with D perhaps TRBD1 (6 bases). V lost 0 bases to trimming and J lost 3 bases, with 12 bases between them. CDR1 and CDR2 (germline): LNHDA, SQIVND (reference sequence). The CDR3 has 15 amino acids. The CDR3 loop reads CASSIDSTGYYEQYF. The CDR3 DNA is TGTGCCAGTAGTATAGATTCAACAGGGTACTACGAGCAGTACTTC. Based on the CDR3 plus reference TRBV19 and TRBJ2-7, the full variable domain is DGGITQSPKYLFRKEGQNVTLSCEQNLNHDAMYWYRQDPGQGLRLIYYSQIVNDFQKGDIAEGYSVSREKKESFPLTVTSAQKNPTAFYLCASSIDSTGYYEQYFGPGTRLTVT.